Each of the 23 T cell receptor beta chains below was sequenced from the same sample in a study of CD8 T cells in Susac syndrome. Random hexamers were used to reverse transcribe the RNA input (about 0.5 to 1 ug). TCRdb called the immunoSEQ multiplex PCR reads again in MiXCR, with one record for every CDR3 protein. The sample holds some 260,000 distinct CDR3 sequences, 85% to 95% seen once. Sequenced: CD4+ T cells from PBMCs. The receptors here all came from a human donor with multiple sclerosis.

The rearrangement links TRBV3-1 to TRBJ1-1; 9 nucleotides align to TRBD1. CDR1 and CDR2 (germline): LGHDT, YNNKEL (reference sequence). Germline trimming cut 2 bases from V and 9 bases from J; bases unmatched to any gene: 10. The CDR3 runs to 15 residues. The CDR3 is CASSQRSGTGKKAFF. CDR3 bases: TGTGCCAGCAGCCAAAGGTCCGGGACAGGGAAGAAAGCTTTCTTT.

This chain links TRBV27 with TRBJ2-5; D may be TRBD2 (6 bases). The CDR3 is 13 amino acids. V was shortened by 3 bases and J by 6 bases, with 11 bases between the two germline ends. Germline lookup yields CDR1 MNHEY and CDR2 SMNVEV (reference sequence). The CDR3: CASSLAGGKTQYF. For the CDR3, the DNA is TGTGCCAGCAGTTTGGCCGGGGGTAAGACCCAGTACTTC.

The rearrangement joins TRBV12-3 or TRBV12-4 to TRBJ2-5, with D hard to call. Trimming left V 1 base short and J 11 bases short, with 11 bases between. CDR3 size: 12 residues. This CDR3 reads CASSLVTSTQYF. In nucleotides, the CDR3 is TGTGCCAGCAGTTTAGTCACCTCAACGCAGTACTTC.

This chain joins TRBV20-1 and TRBJ2-5; D uncertain. The CDR3 contains 15 residues. V shed 5 bases and J shed 5 bases, with 21 bases lying between them. CDR1 and CDR2 from the germline V gene are DFQATT and SNEGSKA (reference sequence). CDR3 sequence (DNA): TGCAGTGCTCCCACGATCAGCTCTCACGGGGAGACCCAGTACTTC. Residues: CSAPTISSHGETQYF.

This chain uses TRBV6-5 with TRBJ1-3; 7 bases match TRBD1. This CDR3 is 14 amino acids long. Trimming took 7 bases from V and 2 from J; bases not matched to a gene: 5. The germline CDR1 and CDR2 sequences are MNHEY and SVGAGI. The CDR3 DNA sequence: TGTGCCAGCAACGATGGGACAGCTGGAAACACCATATATTTT. Translated, it gives CASNDGTAGNTIYF.

The CDR3 nucleotides read TGTGCCAGCTCACCAGAGGAGTGGTCCAAAAACATTCAGTACTTC. Protein sequence: CASSPEEWSKNIQYF. This chain joins TRBV18 and TRBJ2-4, with no clear D. CDR3 length equals 15 residues. V lost 2 bases and J 2 bases, leaving 10 bases between the germline ends. Germline V gives CDR1 KGHSH, CDR2 LQKENI.

The genes are TRBV20-1 and TRBJ2-7, with 7 nucleotides matching TRBD1. This CDR3 has 12 residues. V lost 4 bases and J lost 7; bases outside the gene matches: 7. The germline V gene encodes CDR1 DFQATT and CDR2 SNEGSKA (reference sequence). The CDR3 here is CSATDRVEEQYF. The CDR3 DNA is TGCAGTGCTACCGACAGGGTGGAAGAGCAGTACTTC.

V is TRBV4-1 and J is TRBJ2-5; possibly TRBD2 for D (5 bases). Germline lookup yields CDR1 MGHRA and CDR2 YSYEKL. V lost 1 base and J lost 5, with 11 bases in between. CDR3 length equals 14 residues. The CDR3 region is CASSQVISVETQYF. CDR3 sequence (DNA): TGCGCCAGCAGCCAAGTGATTAGCGTGGAGACCCAGTACTTC.

V and J are TRBV2 and TRBJ1-5, with D unresolved. CDR1 and CDR2 from the germline V gene are SNHLY and FYNNEI. V gave up 2 bases and J gave up 5 bases, with 10 bases separating them. The CDR3 covers 14 residues. The CDR3, as DNA: TGTGCCAGCAGTGAAACATCCCTTGATCAGCCCCAGCATTTT. It translates to CASSETSLDQPQHF.

The chain couples TRBV29-1 to TRBJ1-2; no clear D. The CDR3 has 13 residues. V was pared by 4 bases and J by 3 bases, with 12 bases between. CDR1 SQVTM and CDR2 ANQGSEA come from the germline V gene. The CDR3 DNA follows: TGCAGCGTTGCTCTCGGAGGTGACTATGGCTACACCTTC. Its protein is CSVALGGDYGYTF.

The chain is built from TRBV19 and TRBJ1-4; D is perhaps TRBD1 (6 bases). Germline V gene sequence: CDR1 LNHDA, CDR2 SQIVND (reference sequence). This CDR3 contains 12 residues. Trimming took off 7 bases at V and 5 bases at J, with 8 bases between the two ends. In nucleotides, the CDR3 is TGTGCCAGTAAGGACAGAAATGAAAAACTGTTTTTT. Translation gives CASKDRNEKLFF.

This clonotype was counted between two and nine times. This chain links TRBV19 with TRBJ2-3; 7 nucleotides align to TRBD1. V trimming: 6 bases; J trimming: 4 bases; junction bases outside the gene matches: 4. Per germline, CDR1 LNHDA and CDR2 SQIVND (reference sequence). The CDR3 totals 13 residues. This CDR3 is CASRDRAADTQYF. The CDR3 DNA sequence: TGTGCCAGTAGAGACAGGGCGGCAGATACGCAGTATTTT.

The genes are TRBV7-2 and TRBJ2-3; D uncertain. Trimming cost V 2 bases and J 1 base, with 10 bases left between them. The germline CDR1 and CDR2 sequences are SGHTA and FQGNSA. This CDR3 is 15 amino acids long. DNA for the CDR3: TGTGCCAGCAGCTTAATATCGTCGCGCACAGATACGCAGTATTTT. Translating gives CASSLISSRTDTQYF.

The J gene is TRBJ1-5, the V gene TRBV28; D gene ambiguous. V lost 6 bases, J lost 4 bases, and 10 bases lay in between. Germline V CDR1 and CDR2: MDHEN, SYDVKM. The CDR3 is 13 amino acids. The CDR3 region is CASSPEPNQPQHF. CDR3 DNA: TGTGCCAGCAGCCCCGAACCAAATCAGCCCCAGCATTTT. Drawing the rest from reference TRBV28 and TRBJ1-5, the complete variable domain is DVKVTQSSRYLVKRTGEKVFLECVQDMDHENMFWYRQDPGLGLRLIYFSYDVKMKEKGDIPEGYSVSREKKERFSLILESASTNQTSMYLCASSPEPNQPQHFGDGTRLSIL.

V usage is TRBV20-1 and J usage is TRBJ2-5; 7 bases fit TRBD2. Germline CDR1 and CDR2: DFQATT and SNEGSKA (reference sequence). V lost 3 bases to trimming and J lost 1 base; unmatched junction nucleotides: 5. CDR3 length: 14 residues. The CDR3 loop is CSARLAGVQETQYF. The CDR3, as DNA: TGCAGTGCTAGGTTGGCGGGAGTCCAAGAGACCCAGTACTTC.

The CDR3, as DNA: TGTGCCAGCAGTGTTGTCAGGGGGCTCGATACGCAGTATTTT. Protein product: CASSVVRGLDTQYF. The gene calls are TRBV2 and TRBJ2-3; 8 bases agree with TRBD1. The CDR3 is 14 residues long. V gave up 4 bases and J gave up 6 bases; unmatched junction bases: 6. Germline-derived CDR1 and CDR2 are SNHLY and FYNNEI.

V gene TRBV5-6 combines with J gene TRBJ1-3; D might be TRBD1 (6 bases). Germline CDR1 and CDR2: SGHDT and YYEEEE. The CDR3 loop spans 16 amino acids. V lost 4 bases and J 1 base, leaving 15 bases between the germline ends. CDR3 amino acids: CASSPDGGASGNTIYF. CDR3 bases: TGTGCCAGCAGCCCAGACGGGGGGGCATCTGGAAACACCATATATTTT.

The chain employs TRBV6-2 or TRBV6-3 and TRBJ2-3; D may be TRBD2 (7 bases). The V gene's germline CDR1 is MNHEY and CDR2 SVGEGT. CDR3 length: 18 residues. V was trimmed by 2 bases and J by 2 bases, leaving 20 bases between them. The CDR3 spells CASSYGLGGGIITDTQYF. CDR3 coding DNA: TGTGCCAGCAGTTACGGCCTCGGCGGGGGCATTATCACAGATACGCAGTATTTT.

A few counts support this clonotype. This chain connects TRBV3-1 to TRBJ1-2; D possibly corresponds to TRBD1 (5 bases). The CDR3 extends over 15 amino acids. In germline, CDR1 is LGHDT, CDR2 YNNKEL (reference sequence). Trimming left V 4 bases short and J 4 bases short, with 16 bases between. Here the CDR3 DNA reads TGTGCCAGCAGCCCCCGGGACGGTAATAGCTATGGCTACACCTTC. Its translation: CASSPRDGNSYGYTF. Full variable domain (remainder filled in from reference TRBV3-1 and TRBJ1-2): DTAVSQTPKYLVTQMGNDKSIKCEQNLGHDTMYWYKQDSKKFLKIMFSYNNKELIINETVPNRFSPKSPDKAHLNLHINSLELGDSAVYFCASSPRDGNSYGYTFGSGTRLTVV.

This clonotype came up once. The chain joins TRBV2 to TRBJ2-7; 7 nucleotides agree with TRBD1. The V gene end was trimmed by 9 bases and the J gene end by 6 bases; junction bases not matched to a gene: 8. The CDR3 totals 12 residues. Germline CDR1 and CDR2: SNHLY and FYNNEI. The CDR3, as DNA: TGTGCCAGGTCGACAGGGCTCGGCGAGCAGTACTTC. Translation gives CARSTGLGEQYF.

The chain has TRBV7-2 and TRBJ2-5; D ambiguous. This CDR3 has 12 residues. V lost 2 bases and J 5 bases, leaving 6 bases between the germline ends. Germline assignment: CDR1 SGHTA and CDR2 FQGNSA. DNA of the CDR3: TGTGCCAGCAGCTTACAGCGTGAGACCCAGTACTTC. Protein sequence: CASSLQRETQYF.

The chain couples TRBV20-1 to TRBJ2-3; D is unclear. Trimming pared 6 bases from V and 2 bases from J, leaving 9 bases between. This CDR3 has 12 residues. The germline V gene has CDR1 DFQATT and CDR2 SNEGSKA (reference sequence). CDR3 residues: CSAFYNTDTQYF. CDR3 bases: TGCAGTGCGTTCTATAACACAGATACGCAGTATTTT.

This chain links TRBV9 with TRBJ2-1; 8 bases match TRBD2. CDR3 length equals 14 residues. The trim removed 4 bases at V and 3 bases at J, leaving 3 bases unmatched. Germline V gene lookup returns CDR1 SGDLS and CDR2 YYNGEE. CDR3 DNA: TGTGCCAGCAGCCAGAGCGGGGGCTACAATGAGCAGTTCTTC. Translating gives CASSQSGGYNEQFF.